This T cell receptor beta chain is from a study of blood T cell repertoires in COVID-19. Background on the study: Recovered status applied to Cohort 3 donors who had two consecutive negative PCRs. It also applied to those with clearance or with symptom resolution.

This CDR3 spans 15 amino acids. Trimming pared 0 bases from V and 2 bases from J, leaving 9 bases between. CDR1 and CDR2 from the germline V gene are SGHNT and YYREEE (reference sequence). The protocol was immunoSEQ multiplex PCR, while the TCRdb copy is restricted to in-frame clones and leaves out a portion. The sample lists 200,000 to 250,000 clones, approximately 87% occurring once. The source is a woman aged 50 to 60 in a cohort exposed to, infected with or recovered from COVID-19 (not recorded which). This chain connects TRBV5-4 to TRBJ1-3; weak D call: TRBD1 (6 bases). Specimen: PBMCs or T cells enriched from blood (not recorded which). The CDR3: CASSLGRTAGNTIYF. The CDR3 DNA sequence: TGTGCCAGCAGCTTGGGGCGGACAGCTGGAAACACCATATATTTT.